A selection of T cell receptor beta chains follows, all from one sample in a study of cytomegalovirus exposure and HLA in healthy donors. Assay used: immunoSEQ multiplex PCR; TCRdb lists only in-frame clones, some missing. The sample lists about 160,000 clones, around 72% occurring once. Sequences were obtained from PBMCs. These receptors all stem from a man aged 40-50 years in good health and CMV-seropositive. Both conserved end residues are part of each CDR3. D genes are given only for firm matches. Clone size, where shown, is once, few, many, or a class for clones that have expanded.

J	V	D	size	CDR3	DNA
TRBJ1-1	TRBV6-5	NA	few	CASSYSRATINTEAFF	TGTGCCAGCAGTTACTCCAGGGCCACCATCAACACTGAAGCTTTCTTT
TRBJ1-1	TRBV18	NA	NA	CASSLGGNTEAFF	TGTGCCAGCTCACTGGGAGGGAACACTGAAGCTTTCTTT
TRBJ1-3	TRBV19	TRBD1	NA	CASNTNRGPGNTIYF	TGTGCCAGTAATACAAACAGGGGGCCTGGAAACACCATATATTTT
TRBJ1-6	TRBV6-6	TRBD1	NA	CASSIDRGPYNSPLHF	TGTGCCAGCAGTATCGACAGGGGTCCCTATAATTCACCCCTCCACTTT
TRBJ2-5	TRBV27	TRBD1	NA	CAIPGTVQETQYF	TGTGCCATACCCGGGACAGTTCAAGAGACCCAGTACTTC
TRBJ1-2	TRBV6-1	TRBD1	once	CASSDFTGARASMYGYTF	TGTGCCAGCAGTGACTTCACAGGGGCCCGTGCCTCTATGTATGGCTACACCTTC
TRBJ2-3	TRBV7-8	NA	NA	CASSSWIAVERGDTQYF	TGTGCCAGCAGCTCGTGGATAGCCGTAGAGAGAGGGGATACGCAGTATTTT
TRBJ2-3	TRBV4-3	NA	NA	CASSQGGLARGHTQYF	TGCGCCAGCAGCCAGGGGGGACTTGCGAGGGGGCATACGCAGTATTTT
TRBJ1-5	TRBV4-1	NA	NA	CASSQESNQPQHF	TGCGCCAGCAGCCAAGAATCGAATCAGCCCCAGCATTTT
TRBJ2-2	TRBV4-1	NA	NA	CASSQIVDTGELFF	TGCGCCAGCAGCCAGATAGTGGACACCGGGGAGCTGTTTTTT
TRBJ2-3	TRBV5-4	NA	NA	CASLRWGADTQYF	TGTGCCAGCTTGCGTTGGGGGGCAGATACGCAGTATTTT
TRBJ1-1	TRBV11-3	NA	NA	CASSLEGGPIPSRTEAFF	TGTGCCAGCAGCTTAGAGGGAGGTCCAATCCCCAGTCGGACTGAAGCTTTCTTT
TRBJ2-7	TRBV7-2	NA	NA	CASSLGPGEQYF	TGTGCCAGCAGCTTAGGTCCCGGTGAGCAGTACTTC
TRBJ2-7	TRBV29-1	NA	NA	CSVETGKGYEQYF	TGCAGCGTTGAAACAGGGAAGGGGTACGAGCAGTACTTC
TRBJ2-2	TRBV4-3	NA	NA	CASSQARFNTGELFF	TGCGCCAGCAGCCAAGCCCGTTTTAACACCGGGGAGCTGTTTTTT
TRBJ1-2	TRBV10-3	NA	NA	CAISESAGSSYGYTF	TGTGCCATCAGTGAGTCGGCAGGGTCTTCCTATGGCTACACCTTC
TRBJ2-7	TRBV30	TRBD2	NA	CAGLGLAGVEQYF	TGTGCCGGTCTGGGACTAGCGGGGGTCGAGCAGTACTTC
TRBJ2-7	TRBV30	NA	NA	CAWRVSYEQYF	TGTGCCTGGAGAGTCAGCTACGAGCAGTACTTC
TRBJ2-1	TRBV15	TRBD1	NA	CATSRGTGQNEQFF	TGTGCCACCAGCAGAGGGACAGGCCAGAATGAGCAGTTCTTC
TRBJ2-2	TRBV9	TRBD2	NA	CASSGSGVNTGELFF	TGTGCCAGCAGTGGAAGCGGGGTGAACACCGGGGAGCTGTTTTTT
TRBJ1-1	TRBV9	NA	NA	CASSVGQGGMNTEAFF	TGTGCCAGCAGCGTGGGGCAGGGTGGCATGAACACTGAAGCTTTCTTT
TRBJ1-5	TRBV18	TRBD1	NA	CASSRGGGQPQHF	TGTGCCAGCTCACGAGGGGGCGGTCAGCCCCAGCATTTT
TRBJ2-7	TRBV5-1	TRBD1	few	CASSFGTAYEQYF	TGCGCCAGCAGCTTTGGGACAGCCTACGAGCAGTACTTC
TRBJ1-2	TRBV11-1	NA	NA	CASSQQNNYGYTF	TGTGCCAGCAGCCAACAGAATAACTATGGCTACACCTTC
TRBJ2-1	TRBV25-1	TRBD2	few	CASSPTSPSSYNEQFF	TGTGCCAGCAGCCCGACTAGCCCAAGCTCCTACAATGAGCAGTTCTTC
TRBJ2-7	TRBV19	TRBD1	NA	CASSIDRRTGDEQYF	TGTGCCAGTAGTATAGATCGAAGGACAGGGGACGAGCAGTACTTC
TRBJ2-1	TRBV5-6	NA	NA	CASSLQAPEQFF	TGTGCCAGCAGCTTGCAGGCCCCTGAGCAGTTCTTC
TRBJ1-2	TRBV9	NA	NA	CASSDRGTGYTF	TGTGCCAGCAGTGATCGGGGGACTGGCTACACCTTC
TRBJ1-4	TRBV7-9	TRBD1	NA	CASSSQGDEKLFF	TGTGCCAGCAGCTCCCAGGGGGACGAAAAACTGTTTTTT
TRBJ1-1	TRBV28	NA	NA	CASSLLGATEAFF	TGTGCCAGCAGTTTATTGGGGGCCACTGAAGCTTTCTTT
TRBJ1-4	TRBV4-3	NA	NA	CASSQDWRVANEKLFF	TGCGCCAGCAGCCAAGATTGGAGGGTAGCTAATGAAAAACTGTTTTTT
TRBJ1-5	TRBV12-5	NA	NA	CASGSIKGDQPQHF	TGTGCTAGTGGTTCGATAAAAGGGGATCAGCCCCAGCATTTT
TRBJ2-3	TRBV27	NA	NA	CATVGPSTDTQYF	TGTGCCACCGTGGGCCCTAGCACAGATACGCAGTATTTT
TRBJ1-6	TRBV9	NA	NA	CASSVAGGSLHF	TGTGCCAGCAGCGTAGCTGGGGGGTCCCTCCACTTT
TRBJ1-2	TRBV27	TRBD1	NA	CATRQGAYGYTF	TGTGCCACCCGGCAGGGGGCTTATGGCTACACCTTC
TRBJ1-4	TRBV11-1	TRBD1	NA	CASSSRTGVYKDEKLFF	TGTGCCAGCAGCTCCAGGACAGGAGTATACAAAGATGAAAAACTGTTTTTT
TRBJ2-7	TRBV11-2	NA	few	CASSYGTPATYEQYF	TGTGCCAGCAGCTACGGGACTCCCGCCACCTACGAGCAGTACTTC